Reported below is one T cell receptor beta chain. CDR1 and CDR2 (germline): KGHSH, LQKENI. The CDR3 totals 18 residues. After removal of 3 bases from V and 0 bases from J, the junction contained 10 bases not matched to a gene. These data originate in a study of control samples from healthy donors and cancer patients. The table came from immunoSEQ multiplex PCR; TCRdb's copy has only in-frame clones and leaves some out. Here the sample spans 70,000 or so clones, 85% to 90% being singletons. The receptor was derived from a man aged 60 to 69 with lung cancer. The sample consisted of PBMCs. V usage is TRBV18 and J usage is TRBJ1-2; TRBD1 agrees at 10 bases. The CDR3 sequence is CASSPLSGQGTANYGYTF. CDR3 DNA sequence: TGTGCCAGCTCACCTTTATCGGGACAGGGGACGGCTAACTATGGCTACACCTTC.